This note documents a single T cell receptor (beta chain) sequence. Its antigen is unknown. A second PCR, run for about 6 to 12 cycles, used a sample-barcoded 5' primer plus a J-beta primer mix. TCRdb called the 5' RACE reads again in MiXCR, with one record for every CDR3 protein. The table includes around 1,000,000 distinct CDR3 sequences, 35% to 40% detected once. The data are from a study of blood T cells in healthy people across ages. Study-wide points: Long-lived donors carried more naive CD4+ cells and greater diversity than aged donors.

CDR3 length equals 15 residues. In germline, CDR1 is DFQATT, CDR2 SNEGSKA (reference sequence). V dropped 0 bases and J dropped 3 bases, with 14 bases sitting between them. This TCR came from a man in his late teens or twenties in good health. The rearrangement joins TRBV20-1 to TRBJ1-2, with a weak D call TRBD1 (6 bases). The sample consisted of blood. This CDR3 reads CSARDVEGEYYGYTF. In DNA, the CDR3 is TGCAGTGCTAGAGATGTAGAGGGGGAGTACTATGGCTACACCTTC.